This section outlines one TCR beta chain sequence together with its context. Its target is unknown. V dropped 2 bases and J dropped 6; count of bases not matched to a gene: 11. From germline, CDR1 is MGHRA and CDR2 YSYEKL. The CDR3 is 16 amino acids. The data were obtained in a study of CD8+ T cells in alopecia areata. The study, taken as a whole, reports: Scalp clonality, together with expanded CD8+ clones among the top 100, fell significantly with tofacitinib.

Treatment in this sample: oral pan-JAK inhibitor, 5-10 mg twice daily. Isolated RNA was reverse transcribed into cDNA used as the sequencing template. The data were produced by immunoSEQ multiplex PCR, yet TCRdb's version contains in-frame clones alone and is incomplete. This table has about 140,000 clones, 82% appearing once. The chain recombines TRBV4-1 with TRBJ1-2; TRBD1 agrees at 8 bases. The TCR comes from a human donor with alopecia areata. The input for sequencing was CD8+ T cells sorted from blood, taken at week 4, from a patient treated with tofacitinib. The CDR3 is CASSQPTATGEDGYTF. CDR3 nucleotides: TGCGCCAGCAGCCAACCAACAGCGACAGGGGAGGATGGCTACACCTTC.